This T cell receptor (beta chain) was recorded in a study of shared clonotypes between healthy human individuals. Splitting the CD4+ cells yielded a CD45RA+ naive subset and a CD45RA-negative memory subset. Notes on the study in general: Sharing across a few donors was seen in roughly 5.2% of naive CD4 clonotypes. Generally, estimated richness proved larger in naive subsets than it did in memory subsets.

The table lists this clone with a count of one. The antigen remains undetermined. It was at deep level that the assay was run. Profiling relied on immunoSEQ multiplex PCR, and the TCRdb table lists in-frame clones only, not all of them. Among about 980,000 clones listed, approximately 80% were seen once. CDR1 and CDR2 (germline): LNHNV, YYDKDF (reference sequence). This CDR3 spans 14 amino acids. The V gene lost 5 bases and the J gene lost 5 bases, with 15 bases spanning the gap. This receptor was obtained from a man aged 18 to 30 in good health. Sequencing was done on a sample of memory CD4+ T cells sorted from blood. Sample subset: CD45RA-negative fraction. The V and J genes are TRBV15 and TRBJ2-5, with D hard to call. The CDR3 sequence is CATSPPGLRETQYF. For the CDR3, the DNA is TGTGCCACCAGCCCGCCGGGCCTCCGCGAGACCCAGTACTTC.